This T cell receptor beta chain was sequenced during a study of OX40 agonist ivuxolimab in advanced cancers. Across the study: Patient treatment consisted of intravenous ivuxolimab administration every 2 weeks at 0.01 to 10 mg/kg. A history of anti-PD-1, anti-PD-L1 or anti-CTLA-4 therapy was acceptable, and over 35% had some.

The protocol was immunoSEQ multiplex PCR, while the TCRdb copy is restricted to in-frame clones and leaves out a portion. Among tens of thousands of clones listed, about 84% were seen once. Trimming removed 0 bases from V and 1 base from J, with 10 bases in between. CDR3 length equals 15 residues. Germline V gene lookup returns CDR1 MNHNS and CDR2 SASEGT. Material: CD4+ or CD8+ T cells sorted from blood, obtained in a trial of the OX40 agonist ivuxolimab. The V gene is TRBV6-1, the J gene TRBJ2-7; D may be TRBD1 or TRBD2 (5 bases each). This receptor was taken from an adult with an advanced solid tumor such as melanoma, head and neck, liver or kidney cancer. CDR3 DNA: TGTGCCAGCAGTGAAGCGCTGGGACGGTCCTACGAGCAGTACTTC. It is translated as CASSEALGRSYEQYF.